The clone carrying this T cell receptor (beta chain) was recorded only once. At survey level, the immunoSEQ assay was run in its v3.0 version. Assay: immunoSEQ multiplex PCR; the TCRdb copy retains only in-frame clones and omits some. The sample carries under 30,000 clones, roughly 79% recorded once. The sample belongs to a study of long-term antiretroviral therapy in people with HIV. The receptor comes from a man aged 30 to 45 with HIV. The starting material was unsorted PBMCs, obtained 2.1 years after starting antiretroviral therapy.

The CDR3 region has the DNA TGTGCCAGCAGCATAGATGGAGGGCTAGTTTCCTACGAGCAGTACTTC. It is translated as CASSIDGGLVSYEQYF. This chain joins TRBV7-2 and TRBJ2-7; a possible D gene is TRBD2 (6 bases). The V end lost 5 bases, the J end lost 1 base, and 18 bases lay between the germline ends. The CDR3 sequence is 16 residues long. The germline V gene encodes CDR1 SGHTA and CDR2 FQGNSA.